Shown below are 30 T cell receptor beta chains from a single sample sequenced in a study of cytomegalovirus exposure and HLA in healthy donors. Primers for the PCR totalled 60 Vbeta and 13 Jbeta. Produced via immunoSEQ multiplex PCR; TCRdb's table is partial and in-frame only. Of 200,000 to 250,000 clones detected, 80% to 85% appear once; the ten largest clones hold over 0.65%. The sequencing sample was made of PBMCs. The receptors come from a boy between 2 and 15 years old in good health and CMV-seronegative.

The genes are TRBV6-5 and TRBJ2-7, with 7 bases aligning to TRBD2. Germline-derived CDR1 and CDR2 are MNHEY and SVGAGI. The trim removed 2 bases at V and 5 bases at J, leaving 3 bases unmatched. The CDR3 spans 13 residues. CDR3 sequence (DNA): TGTGCCAGCAGTTACGGGGGGGGGAACGAGCAGTACTTC. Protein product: CASSYGGGNEQYF.

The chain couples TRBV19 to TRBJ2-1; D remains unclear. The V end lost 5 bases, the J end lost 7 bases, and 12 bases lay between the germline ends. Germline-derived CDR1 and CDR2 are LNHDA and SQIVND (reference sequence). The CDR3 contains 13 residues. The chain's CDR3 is CASSFTPRNEQFF. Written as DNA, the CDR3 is TGTGCCAGTAGTTTTACGCCTCGGAATGAGCAGTTCTTC.

DNA for the CDR3: TGTGCCAGCAGCTGGGGACTAGCGGGGGACAATGAGCAGTTCTTC. This gives the protein CASSWGLAGDNEQFF. The chain combines TRBV5-8 with TRBJ2-1; 14 bases agree with TRBD2. With V trimmed by 3 bases and J by 5 bases, 1 base remained unmatched. Germline CDR1 SGHTS, CDR2 YDEGEE. CDR3 length equals 15 residues.

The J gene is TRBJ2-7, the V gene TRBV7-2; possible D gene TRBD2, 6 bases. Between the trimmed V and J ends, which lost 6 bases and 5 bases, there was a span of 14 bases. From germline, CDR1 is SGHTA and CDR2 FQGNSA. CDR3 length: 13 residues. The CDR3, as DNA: TGTGCCAGCAGGGCCCCGCCGGGAGACGAGCAGTACTTC. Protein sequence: CASRAPPGDEQYF.

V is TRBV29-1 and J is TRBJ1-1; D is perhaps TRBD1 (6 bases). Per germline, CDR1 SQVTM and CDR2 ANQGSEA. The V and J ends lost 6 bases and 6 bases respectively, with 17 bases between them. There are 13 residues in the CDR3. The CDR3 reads CSVLGQRPSEAFF. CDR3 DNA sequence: TGCAGCGTACTTGGACAGAGACCATCTGAAGCTTTCTTT. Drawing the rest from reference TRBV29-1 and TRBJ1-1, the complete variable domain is SAVISQKPSRDICQRGTSLTIQCQVDSQVTMMFWYRQQPGQSLTLIATANQGSEATYESGFVIDKFPISRPNLTFSTLTVSNMSPEDSSIYLCSVLGQRPSEAFFGQGTRLTVV.

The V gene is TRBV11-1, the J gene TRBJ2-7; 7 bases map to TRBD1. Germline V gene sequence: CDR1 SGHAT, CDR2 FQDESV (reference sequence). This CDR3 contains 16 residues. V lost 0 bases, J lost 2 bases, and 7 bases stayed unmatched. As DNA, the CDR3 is TGTGCCAGCAGCTTAGCTCTCGGGACAGTCACCTACGAGCAGTACTTC. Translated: CASSLALGTVTYEQYF.

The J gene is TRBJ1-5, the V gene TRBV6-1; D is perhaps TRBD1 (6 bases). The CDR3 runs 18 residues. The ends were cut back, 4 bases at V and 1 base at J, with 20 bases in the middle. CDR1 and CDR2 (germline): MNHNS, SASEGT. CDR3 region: CASSARDIPSASNQPQHF. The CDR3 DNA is TGTGCCAGCAGTGCCCGGGACATCCCCTCGGCGAGCAATCAGCCCCAGCATTTT.

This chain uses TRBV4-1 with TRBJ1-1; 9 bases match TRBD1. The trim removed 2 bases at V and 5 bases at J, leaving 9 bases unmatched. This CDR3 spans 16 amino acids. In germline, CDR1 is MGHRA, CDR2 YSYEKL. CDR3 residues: CASSQITGGSGTEAFF. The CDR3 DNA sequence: TGCGCCAGCAGCCAAATTACAGGGGGCTCGGGGACTGAAGCTTTCTTT.

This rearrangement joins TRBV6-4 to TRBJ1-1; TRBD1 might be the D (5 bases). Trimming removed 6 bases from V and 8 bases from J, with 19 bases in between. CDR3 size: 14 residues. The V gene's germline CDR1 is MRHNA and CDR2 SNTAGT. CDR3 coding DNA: TGTGCCAGCAGCCCCCGGGCCACCGGGGGGGAAGCTTTCTTT. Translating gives CASSPRATGGEAFF.

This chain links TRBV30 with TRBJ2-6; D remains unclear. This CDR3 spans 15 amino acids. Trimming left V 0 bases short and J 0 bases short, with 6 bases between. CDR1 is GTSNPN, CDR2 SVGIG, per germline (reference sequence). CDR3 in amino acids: CAWSVIDSGANVLTF. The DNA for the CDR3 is TGTGCCTGGAGTGTAATAGACTCTGGGGCCAACGTCCTGACTTTC.

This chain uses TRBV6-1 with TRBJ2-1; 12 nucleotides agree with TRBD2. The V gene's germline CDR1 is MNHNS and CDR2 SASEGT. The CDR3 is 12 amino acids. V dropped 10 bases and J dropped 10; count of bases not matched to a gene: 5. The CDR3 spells CATGLAGYEQFF. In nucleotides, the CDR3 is TGTGCCACCGGACTAGCGGGATACGAGCAGTTCTTC.

CDR3 sequence: CAISSGQWGNQPQHF. CDR3 sequence (DNA): TGTGCCATCAGTTCGGGACAGTGGGGCAATCAGCCCCAGCATTTT. The chain carries TRBV10-3 and TRBJ1-5; the match to TRBD1 covers 7 bases. Germline CDR1 is ENHRY and CDR2 is SYGVKD. V shed 5 bases, J shed 2 bases, and the junction held 6 bases outside the gene matches. This CDR3 comprises 15 residues.

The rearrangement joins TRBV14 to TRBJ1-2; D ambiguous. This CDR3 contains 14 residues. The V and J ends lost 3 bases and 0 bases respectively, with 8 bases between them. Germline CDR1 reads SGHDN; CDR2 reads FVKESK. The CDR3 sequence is CASSQGTSNYGYTF. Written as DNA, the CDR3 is TGTGCCAGCAGCCAGGGCACTTCTAACTATGGCTACACCTTC.

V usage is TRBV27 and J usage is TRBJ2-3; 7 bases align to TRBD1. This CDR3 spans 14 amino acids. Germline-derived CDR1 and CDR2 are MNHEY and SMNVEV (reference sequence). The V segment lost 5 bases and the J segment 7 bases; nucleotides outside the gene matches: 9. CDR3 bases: TGTGCCAGCAGTCCCAAGACAGGGCGGAATACGCAGTATTTT. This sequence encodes CASSPKTGRNTQYF.

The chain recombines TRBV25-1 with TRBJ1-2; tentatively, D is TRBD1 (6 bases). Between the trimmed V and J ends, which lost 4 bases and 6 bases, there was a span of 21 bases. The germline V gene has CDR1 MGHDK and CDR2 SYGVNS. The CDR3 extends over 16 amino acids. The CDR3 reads CASSGLTEQGAHGYTF. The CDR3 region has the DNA TGTGCCAGCAGTGGGCTCACGGAACAGGGCGCTCATGGCTACACCTTC.

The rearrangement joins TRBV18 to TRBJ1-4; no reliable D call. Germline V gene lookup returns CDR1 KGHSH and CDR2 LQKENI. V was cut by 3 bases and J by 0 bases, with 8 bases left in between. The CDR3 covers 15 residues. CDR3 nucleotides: TGTGCCAGCTCACCGAGGAGCGCAACTAATGAAAAACTGTTTTTT. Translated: CASSPRSATNEKLFF.

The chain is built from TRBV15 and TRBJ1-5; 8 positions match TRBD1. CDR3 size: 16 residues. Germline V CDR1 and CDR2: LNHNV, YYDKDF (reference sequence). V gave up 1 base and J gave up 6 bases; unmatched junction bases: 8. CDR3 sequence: CATSRGTGFLSQPQHF. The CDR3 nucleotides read TGTGCCACCAGCAGAGGGACAGGGTTTTTGTCTCAGCCCCAGCATTTT.

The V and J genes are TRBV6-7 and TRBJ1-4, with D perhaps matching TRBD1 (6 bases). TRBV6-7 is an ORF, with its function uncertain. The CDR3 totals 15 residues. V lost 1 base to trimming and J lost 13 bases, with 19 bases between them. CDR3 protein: CASSYFGTREGGLFF. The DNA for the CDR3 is TGTGCCAGCAGTTACTTTGGGACAAGGGAAGGGGGACTGTTTTTT.

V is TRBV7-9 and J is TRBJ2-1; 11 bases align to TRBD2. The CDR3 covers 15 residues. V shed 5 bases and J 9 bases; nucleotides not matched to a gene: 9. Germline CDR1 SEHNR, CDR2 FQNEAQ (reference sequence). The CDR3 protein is CASSGSSGRPGEQFF. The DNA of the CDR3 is TGTGCCAGCAGCGGATCTAGCGGGAGGCCGGGTGAGCAGTTCTTC.

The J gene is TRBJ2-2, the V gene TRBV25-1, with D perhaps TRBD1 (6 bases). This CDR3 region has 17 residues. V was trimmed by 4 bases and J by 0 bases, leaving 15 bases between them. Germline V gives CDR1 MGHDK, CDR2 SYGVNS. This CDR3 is CASSGGRVFANTGELFF. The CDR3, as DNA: TGTGCCAGCAGTGGGGGGCGGGTGTTCGCGAACACCGGGGAGCTGTTTTTT.

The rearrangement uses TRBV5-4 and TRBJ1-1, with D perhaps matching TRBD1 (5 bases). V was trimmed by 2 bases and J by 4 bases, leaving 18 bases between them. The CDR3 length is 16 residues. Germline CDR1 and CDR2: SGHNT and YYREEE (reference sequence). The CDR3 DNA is TGTGCCAGCAGCTTAAAGGGGCGCCCTAGGGGCACTGAAGCTTTCTTT. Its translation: CASSLKGRPRGTEAFF.

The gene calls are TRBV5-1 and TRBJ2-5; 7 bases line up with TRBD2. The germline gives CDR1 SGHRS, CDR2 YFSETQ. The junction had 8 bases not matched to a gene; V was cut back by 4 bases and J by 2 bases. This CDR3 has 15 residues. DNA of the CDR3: TGCGCCAGCAGCGACGGGACTACCCAACAAGAGACCCAGTACTTC. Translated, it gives CASSDGTTQQETQYF.

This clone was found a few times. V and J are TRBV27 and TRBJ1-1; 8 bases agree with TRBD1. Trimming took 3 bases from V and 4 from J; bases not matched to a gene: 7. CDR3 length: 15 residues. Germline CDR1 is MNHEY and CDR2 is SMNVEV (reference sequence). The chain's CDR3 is CASSLHRGFVTEAFF. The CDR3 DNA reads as TGTGCCAGCAGTTTGCACAGGGGGTTCGTCACTGAAGCTTTCTTT.

CDR3 loop: CASSTLGLAGEETQYF. The CDR3 bases are TGTGCCAGCAGCACCTTAGGGCTAGCGGGAGAAGAGACCCAGTACTTC. This chain connects TRBV6-6 to TRBJ2-5; the match to TRBD2 covers 10 bases. The CDR3 has 16 amino acids. Germline assignment: CDR1 MNHNY and CDR2 SVGAGI (reference sequence). J was trimmed by 3 bases and V by 6 bases; bases with no gene match: 10.

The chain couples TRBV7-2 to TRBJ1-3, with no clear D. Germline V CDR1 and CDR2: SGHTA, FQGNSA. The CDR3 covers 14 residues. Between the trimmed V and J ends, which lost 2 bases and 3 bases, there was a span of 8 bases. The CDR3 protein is CASSLQAVGNTIYF. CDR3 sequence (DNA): TGTGCCAGCAGCTTACAGGCAGTTGGAAACACCATATATTTT.

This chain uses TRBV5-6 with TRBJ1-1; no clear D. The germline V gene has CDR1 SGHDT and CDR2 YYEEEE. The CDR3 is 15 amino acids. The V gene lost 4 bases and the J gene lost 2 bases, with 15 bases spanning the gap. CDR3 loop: CASSLIGGRNTEAFF. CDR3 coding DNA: TGTGCCAGCAGCCTGATCGGCGGCCGCAACACTGAAGCTTTCTTT. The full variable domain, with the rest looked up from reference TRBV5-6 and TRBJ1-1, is DAGVTQSPTHLIKTRGQQVTLRCSPKSGHDTVSWYQQALGQGPQFIFQYYEEEERQRGNFPDRFSGHQFPNYSSELNVNALLLGDSALYLCASSLIGGRNTEAFFGQGTRLTVV.

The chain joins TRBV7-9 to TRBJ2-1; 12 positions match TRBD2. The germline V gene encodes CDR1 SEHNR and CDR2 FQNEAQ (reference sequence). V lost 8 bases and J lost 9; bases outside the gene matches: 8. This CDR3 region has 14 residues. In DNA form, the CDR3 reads TGTGCCAGCGCTTCCGAGACTAGCGGGAGTGAGCAGTTCTTC. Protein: CASASETSGSEQFF.

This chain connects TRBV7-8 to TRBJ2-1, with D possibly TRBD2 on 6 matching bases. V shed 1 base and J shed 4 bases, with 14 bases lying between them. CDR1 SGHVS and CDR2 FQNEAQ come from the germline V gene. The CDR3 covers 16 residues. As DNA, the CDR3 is TGTGCCAGCAGCTTAGGCCTGAGACTAGAATACAATGAGCAGTTCTTC. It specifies CASSLGLRLEYNEQFF.

CDR3 in DNA: TGTGCCAGCAGCGTGGGACAGTACTACGAGCAGTACTTC. This translates into CASSVGQYYEQYF. This rearrangement joins TRBV6-6 to TRBJ2-7; TRBD1 matches at 7 bases. This CDR3 comprises 13 residues. Germline values: CDR1 MNHNY, CDR2 SVGAGI (reference sequence). Trimming cost V 6 bases and J 3 bases; bases outside gene matches: 5.

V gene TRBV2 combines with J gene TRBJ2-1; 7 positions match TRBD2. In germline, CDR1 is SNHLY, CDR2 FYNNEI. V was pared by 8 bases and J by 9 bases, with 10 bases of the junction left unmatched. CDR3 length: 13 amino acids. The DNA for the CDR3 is TGTGCCAGCGGGTGGGCCGGGGAGGGTGAGCAGTTCTTC. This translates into CASGWAGEGEQFF.